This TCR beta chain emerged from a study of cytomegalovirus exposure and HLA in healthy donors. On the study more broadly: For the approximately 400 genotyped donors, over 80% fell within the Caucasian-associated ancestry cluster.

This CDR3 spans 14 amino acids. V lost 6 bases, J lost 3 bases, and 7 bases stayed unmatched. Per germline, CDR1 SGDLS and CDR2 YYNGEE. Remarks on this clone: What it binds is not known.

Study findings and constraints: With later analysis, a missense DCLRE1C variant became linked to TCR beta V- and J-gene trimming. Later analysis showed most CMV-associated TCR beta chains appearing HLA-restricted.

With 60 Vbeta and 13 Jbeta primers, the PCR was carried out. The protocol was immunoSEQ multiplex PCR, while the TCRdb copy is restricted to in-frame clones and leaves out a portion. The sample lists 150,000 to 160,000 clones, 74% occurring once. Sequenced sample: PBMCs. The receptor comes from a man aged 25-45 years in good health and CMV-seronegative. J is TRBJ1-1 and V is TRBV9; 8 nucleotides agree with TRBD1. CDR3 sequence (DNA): TGTGCCAGCAATAGCAGGGGGCTGCACACTGAAGCTTTCTTT. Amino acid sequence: CASNSRGLHTEAFF.